One and the same sample provided the 9 T cell receptor beta chains below, sequenced in a study of cytomegalovirus exposure and HLA in healthy donors. It was with 60 Vbeta and 13 Jbeta primers that the PCR ran. Only in-frame clones appear in the TCRdb table, and some are missing; sequencing was by immunoSEQ multiplex PCR. The sample comprises approximately 89,000 clones, around 73% of which are singletons, and 1.2% rests with the top ten. The sample comprised PBMCs. The receptors originated from a female donor in good health and CMV-seronegative.

This clone was observed a few times. The chain uses TRBV2 and TRBJ2-3; no reliable D call. V was trimmed by 5 bases and J by 10 bases, leaving 7 bases between them. In germline, CDR1 is SNHLY, CDR2 FYNNEI. This CDR3 is 10 amino acids long. CDR3 DNA: TGTGCCAGCAGTACTCGGGCGCAGTATTTT. The encoded protein is CASSTRAQYF.

V gene TRBV5-1 combines with J gene TRBJ2-2; 8 bases are a match to TRBD2. Unmatched junction bases numbered 6, after V lost 4 bases and J lost 1 base. Germline V gives CDR1 SGHRS, CDR2 YFSETQ. This CDR3 contains 16 residues. In DNA, the CDR3 is TGCGCCAGCAGCCTGCGACTAGCGAAGAACACCGGGGAGCTGTTTTTT. It specifies CASSLRLAKNTGELFF.

V is TRBV5-6 and J is TRBJ2-7; D uncertain. The germline V gene encodes CDR1 SGHDT and CDR2 YYEEEE. There are 11 residues in the CDR3. V was pared by 5 bases and J by 5 bases, with 8 bases between. The CDR3 nucleotides are TGTGCCAGCAGAAGACATGACGAGCAGTACTTC. This encodes CASRRHDEQYF. The whole variable domain, filled in from reference TRBV5-6 and TRBJ2-7, reads DAGVTQSPTHLIKTRGQQVTLRCSPKSGHDTVSWYQQALGQGPQFIFQYYEEEERQRGNFPDRFSGHQFPNYSSELNVNALLLGDSALYLCASRRHDEQYFGPGTRLTVT.

On this clone itself: At one boundary the junction diverges from the germline segment, which might be a read error. The rearrangement joins TRBV11-2 to TRBJ1-4, with 7 bases matching TRBD1. In germline, CDR1 is SGHAT, CDR2 FQNNGV. The CDR3 has 15 amino acids. CDR3 DNA: TGTGCCAGCAGCTCAGACAGGGCCCGGGCTGAAGAACTGTTTTTT. It codes for CASSSDRARAEELFF.

Regarding this clone: Mismatch with germline at one junction end may stem from a read error. The same CDR3 also results from other DNA sequences found in this sample. The V gene is TRBV30, the J gene TRBJ1-6; TRBD1 agrees at 7 bases. There are 13 residues in the CDR3. Germline-derived CDR1 and CDR2 are GTSNPN and SVGIG (reference sequence). This chain's CDR3 is CAWTGTDNSPLHF. The CDR3 nucleotides are TGTGCCTGGACGGGGACAGATAATTCCCCCCTCCACTTT.

The gene calls are TRBV30 and TRBJ1-6; 10 nucleotides line up with TRBD1. The CDR3 has 13 amino acids. Losses at the gene ends were 2 bases for V and 9 bases for J; bases not matched to a gene: 1. The germline V gene encodes CDR1 GTSNPN and CDR2 SVGIG (reference sequence). The CDR3: CAWSRQGASPLHF. The CDR3 region has the DNA TGTGCCTGGAGTAGACAGGGGGCTTCACCCCTCCACTTT.

The gene calls are TRBV19 and TRBJ1-5, with D possibly TRBD1 on 5 matching bases. V lost 5 bases and J 1 base, leaving 18 bases between the germline ends. CDR1 is LNHDA and CDR2 is SQIVND in the germline V gene (reference sequence). The CDR3 runs 17 residues. CDR3 nucleotide sequence: TGTGCCAGTAGTTTTCGGGGGAGGCAGGCAAGCAATCAGCCCCAGCATTTT. It translates to CASSFRGRQASNQPQHF.

This clone has just a few counts. The CDR3: CASKAAGDYNQPQHF. CDR3 nucleotide sequence: TGTGCCAGCAAAGCCGCAGGGGATTATAATCAGCCCCAGCATTTT. The chain employs TRBV27 and TRBJ1-5; tentative D call: TRBD1 (6 bases). Between the trimmed V and J ends, which lost 7 bases and 4 bases, there was a span of 17 bases. CDR1 is MNHEY, CDR2 SMNVEV, per germline (reference sequence). The CDR3 is 15 residues long.

The rearrangement joins TRBV2 to TRBJ2-7; 9 bases line up with TRBD2. Germline-derived CDR1 and CDR2 are SNHLY and FYNNEI. Trimming took 7 bases from V and 2 from J; bases not matched to a gene: 6. The CDR3 spans 14 residues. The CDR3 coding sequence is TGTGCCAGCATAAAGGCTAGCGGGACCTACGAGCAGTACTTC. Protein: CASIKASGTYEQYF.